This is a list of T cell receptor beta chains from one sample in a study of control samples from healthy donors and cancer patients. Using immunoSEQ multiplex PCR, the repertoire was profiled, and TCRdb retains in-frame clones only, with some absent. In the table there are 120,000 to 150,000 clones, 75% to 95% of which are singletons. The specimen sequenced was blood. The source is a man aged 25-45 years in good health. The CDR3 runs from the conserved cysteine through the conserved F or W. Each record gives: CDR3 protein, CDR3 DNA, V gene, D gene, J gene. The D gene is left open where the match is weak.

cdr3_aa: CASSPSVAWDEQFF; cdr3_nt: TGTGCCAGCAGCCCAAGCGTAGCTTGGGATGAGCAGTTCTTC; v_call: TRBV7-3; d_call: .; j_call: TRBJ2-1
cdr3_aa: CAWSSGLWETQYF; cdr3_nt: TGTGCCTGGAGTTCAGGGCTATGGGAGACCCAGTACTTC; v_call: TRBV30; d_call: .; j_call: TRBJ2-5
cdr3_aa: CAISESTGVPYGYTF; cdr3_nt: TGTGCCATCAGTGAGTCGACGGGGGTCCCCTATGGCTACACCTTC; v_call: TRBV10-3; d_call: .; j_call: TRBJ1-2
cdr3_aa: CASSRGLDPTQGGYTF; cdr3_nt: TGTGCCAGCAGCCGTGGCCTCGACCCGACCCAAGGTGGCTACACCTTC; v_call: TRBV11-1; d_call: .; j_call: TRBJ1-2
cdr3_aa: CATEGQTGNTIYF; cdr3_nt: TGTGCCACCGAGGGACAGACTGGAAACACCATATATTTT; v_call: TRBV10-3; d_call: TRBD1; j_call: TRBJ1-3
cdr3_aa: CATSGTGNQPQHF; cdr3_nt: TGTGCCACCAGCGGGACAGGGAATCAGCCCCAGCATTTT; v_call: TRBV24-1; d_call: TRBD1; j_call: TRBJ1-5
cdr3_aa: CASSMGQGHEKLFF; cdr3_nt: TGTGCCAGCAGTATGGGACAGGGACATGAAAAACTGTTTTTT; v_call: TRBV28; d_call: TRBD1; j_call: TRBJ1-4
cdr3_aa: CASSLGLGLAGGPEQFF; cdr3_nt: TGTGCCAGCAGCTTAGGCTTGGGGCTAGCGGGGGGTCCTGAGCAGTTCTTC; v_call: TRBV7-9; d_call: TRBD2; j_call: TRBJ2-1
cdr3_aa: CASGLGPGNTIYF; cdr3_nt: TGTGCCAGTGGGCTGGGTCCTGGAAACACCATATATTTT; v_call: TRBV19; d_call: .; j_call: TRBJ1-3
cdr3_aa: CASSLGPGKNYEQYF; cdr3_nt: TGTGCCAGCAGTTTGGGGCCGGGGAAAAACTACGAGCAGTACTTC; v_call: TRBV27; d_call: .; j_call: TRBJ2-7
cdr3_aa: CPSRLAGIYNEQFF; cdr3_nt: TGTCCCTCGAGACTAGCGGGGATCTACAATGAGCAGTTCTTC; v_call: TRBV6-4; d_call: TRBD2; j_call: TRBJ2-1
cdr3_aa: CASSFSTGNYGYTF; cdr3_nt: TGTGCCAGCAGTTTCTCGACAGGGAACTATGGCTACACCTTC; v_call: TRBV6-5; d_call: TRBD1; j_call: TRBJ1-2
cdr3_aa: CASSRGQNTEAFF; cdr3_nt: TGTGCCAGTAGTCGCGGCCAGAACACTGAAGCTTTCTTT; v_call: TRBV19; d_call: .; j_call: TRBJ1-1
cdr3_aa: CASRGGTGADTEAFF; cdr3_nt: TGTGCCAGCAGGGGGGGAACCGGTGCGGACACTGAAGCTTTCTTT; v_call: TRBV6-5; d_call: .; j_call: TRBJ1-1
cdr3_aa: CASSLPKRGVSYNEQFF; cdr3_nt: TGTGCCAGCAGCTTACCTAAGCGGGGGGTCTCCTACAATGAGCAGTTCTTC; v_call: TRBV11-2; d_call: TRBD2; j_call: TRBJ2-1